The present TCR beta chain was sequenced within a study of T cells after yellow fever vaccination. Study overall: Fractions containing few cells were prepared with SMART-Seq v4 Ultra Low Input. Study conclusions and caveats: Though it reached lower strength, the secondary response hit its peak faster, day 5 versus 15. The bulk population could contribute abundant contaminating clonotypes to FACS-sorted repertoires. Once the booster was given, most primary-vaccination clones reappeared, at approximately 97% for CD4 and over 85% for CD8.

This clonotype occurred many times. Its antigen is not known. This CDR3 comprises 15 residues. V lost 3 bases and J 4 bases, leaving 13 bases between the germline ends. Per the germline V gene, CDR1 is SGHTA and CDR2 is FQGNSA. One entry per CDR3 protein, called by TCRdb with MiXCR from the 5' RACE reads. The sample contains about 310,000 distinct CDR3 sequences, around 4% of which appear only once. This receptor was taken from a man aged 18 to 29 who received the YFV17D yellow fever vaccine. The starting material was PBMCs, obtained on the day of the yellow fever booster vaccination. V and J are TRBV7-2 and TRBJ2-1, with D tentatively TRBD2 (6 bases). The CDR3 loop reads CASSLDFGGYNEQFF. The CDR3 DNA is TGTGCCAGCAGCTTGGACTTTGGGGGGTACAATGAGCAGTTCTTC.